Presented here are 17 T cell receptor beta chains from one specimen sequenced in a study of cytomegalovirus exposure and HLA in healthy donors. Researchers ran the PCR with 60 Vbeta and 13 Jbeta primers. TCRdb's table, derived via immunoSEQ multiplex PCR, lists solely in-frame clones and lacks some. There are 95,000 to 150,000 clones in the sample, with roughly 1% held by the top ten. Specimen: PBMCs. The receptors were sampled from a man in his late teens or twenties in good health and CMV-seronegative.

The CDR3 coding sequence is TGTGCCAGCAGCGCGGGGAATAGTGCCCAATACGAGCAGTACTTC. Its translation: CASSAGNSAQYEQYF. The V gene is TRBV9, the J gene TRBJ2-7, with D possibly being TRBD2 (5 bases). The CDR3 loop spans 15 amino acids. CDR1 and CDR2 (germline): SGDLS, YYNGEE. Trimming cost V 3 bases and J 4 bases, with 17 bases left between them.

The chain combines TRBV13 with TRBJ2-5, with TRBD2 matching over 14 bases. The V and J ends lost 4 bases and 4 bases, in that order; junction bases with no gene match: 8. The CDR3 length is 17 residues. Germline V gene sequence: CDR1 PRHDT, CDR2 FYEKMQ (reference sequence). The CDR3 is CASSSRGLAGAGETQYF. The CDR3 nucleotides are TGTGCCAGCAGCTCCAGGGGACTAGCGGGAGCGGGAGAGACCCAGTACTTC.

The V call is TRBV28, the J call TRBJ1-5; no clear D. Germline assignment: CDR1 MDHEN and CDR2 SYDVKM. Trimming shortened V by 3 bases and J by 7 bases, and 13 bases separated the two germline ends. The CDR3 has 14 residues. CDR3 in DNA: TGTGCCAGCAGTTTCCCGGGAATAATGCAGCCCCAGCATTTT. Translated: CASSFPGIMQPQHF.

The chain combines TRBV11-3 with TRBJ2-3; D is perhaps TRBD1 (5 bases). Trimming removed 0 bases from V and 4 bases from J, with 17 bases in between. Germline lookup yields CDR1 SGHNT and CDR2 YENEEA. This CDR3 spans 17 amino acids. CDR3 nucleotides: TGTGCCAGCAGCTTAGAAGGCGGCAGGGAAGGGTCAGATACGCAGTATTTT. Translating gives CASSLEGGREGSDTQYF.

The chain has TRBV19 and TRBJ2-7; D may be TRBD1 (6 bases). The CDR3 has 13 residues. Germline CDR1 reads LNHDA; CDR2 reads SQIVND (reference sequence). The V end lost 4 bases, the J end lost 6 bases, and 13 bases lay between the germline ends. The CDR3 region has the DNA TGTGCCAGTAGTACCAAACAGGGTCGCGAGCAGTACTTC. Translation: CASSTKQGREQYF.

The CDR3 DNA is TGTGCCATCAGTGGGCTCTTAGACACCGGAGAGACCCAGTACTTC. The encoded protein is CAISGLLDTGETQYF. This rearrangement joins TRBV10-3 to TRBJ2-5; D unresolved. Per germline, CDR1 ENHRY and CDR2 SYGVKD. The CDR3 is 15 residues long. Deletions cut 4 bases from V and 4 bases from J, with 16 bases between.

The chain joins TRBV28 to TRBJ1-2, with D unclear. This CDR3 spans 14 amino acids. Germline V gene lookup returns CDR1 MDHEN and CDR2 SYDVKM. The ends were cut back, 4 bases at V and 1 base at J, with 10 bases in the middle. CDR3 in amino acids: CASSSPSVNYGYTF. Written as DNA, the CDR3 is TGTGCCAGCAGTTCCCCTTCAGTTAACTATGGCTACACCTTC.

This chain uses TRBV5-1 with TRBJ1-1, with D tentatively TRBD1 (6 bases). The CDR3 has 15 residues. From germline, CDR1 is SGHRS and CDR2 YFSETQ. V lost 2 bases and J lost 0, with 11 bases in between. In nucleotides, the CDR3 is TGCGCCAGCAGCTTAGAACAGGGATTGAACACTGAAGCTTTCTTT. Residues: CASSLEQGLNTEAFF.

This sequence joins TRBV7-2 and TRBJ2-3; 8 bases map to TRBD2. CDR1 SGHTA and CDR2 FQGNSA come from the germline V gene. The CDR3 has 16 amino acids. V lost 5 bases, J lost 2 bases, and 9 bases stayed unmatched. The CDR3 reads CASSISGTRPTDTQYF. As DNA, the CDR3 is TGTGCCAGCAGCATATCCGGGACTAGACCCACAGATACGCAGTATTTT.

The rearrangement uses TRBV9 and TRBJ2-7; a possible D gene is TRBD2 (6 bases). The CDR3 covers 14 residues. Trimming left V 0 bases short and J 3 bases short, with 10 bases between. The germline V gene has CDR1 SGDLS and CDR2 YYNGEE. The CDR3 region has the DNA TGTGCCAGCAGCGTAGCGGGACTTGACTACGAGCAGTACTTC. This codes for CASSVAGLDYEQYF.

J is TRBJ1-2 and V is TRBV19; perhaps TRBD1 as D (6 bases). Germline V gene data show CDR1 as LNHDA and CDR2 as SQIVND (reference sequence). The CDR3 covers 14 residues. V lost 3 bases, J lost 7 bases, and 15 bases lay in between. The CDR3 coding sequence is TGTGCCAGTAGTATCACAGGGTCCGCGGGTGGCTACACCTTC. This sequence encodes CASSITGSAGGYTF.

The chain is built from TRBV11-3 and TRBJ1-1; no clear D gene. This CDR3 is built from 13 residues. Trimming pared 5 bases from V and 5 bases from J, leaving 12 bases between. The germline V gene has CDR1 SGHNT and CDR2 YENEEA. In nucleotides, the CDR3 is TGTGCCAGCAGCCAAGTGTCGGAGACTGAAGCTTTCTTT. Amino acid sequence: CASSQVSETEAFF. Together with reference TRBV11-3 and TRBJ1-1, the CDR3 gives the full variable domain: EAGVVQSPRYKIIEKKQPVAFWCNPISGHNTLYWYLQNLGQGPELLIRYENEEAVDDSQLPKDRFSAERLKGVDSTLKIQPAELGDSAVYLCASSQVSETEAFFGQGTRLTVV.

In the case of this clone: The junction and the germline gene differ at one end; a read error may be behind it. J is TRBJ1-4 and V is TRBV7-7, with unresolved D. The CDR3 consists of 15 residues. Per the germline V gene, CDR1 is SSHAT and CDR2 is FNYEAQ (reference sequence). CDR3 region: CASSLGVSGNEKLFF. For the CDR3, the DNA is TGTGCTAGCAGCTTAGGAGTATCGGGTAATGAAAAACTGTTTTTT.

The chain combines TRBV30 with TRBJ2-7; the match to TRBD1 covers 8 bases. CDR1 is GTSNPN and CDR2 is SVGIG in the germline V gene (reference sequence). Unmatched junction bases numbered 9, after V lost 2 bases and J lost 6 bases. This CDR3 is 14 amino acids long. CDR3 DNA sequence: TGTGCCTGGAGTATTGGACAGGGTTTAGGCGAGCAGTACTTC. Amino acid sequence: CAWSIGQGLGEQYF.

The chain recombines TRBV30 with TRBJ2-3, with D maybe TRBD1 (6 bases). CDR1 and CDR2 (germline): GTSNPN, SVGIG (reference sequence). The CDR3 is 14 amino acids. The CDR3 region has the DNA TGTGCTCGGGCCGGACAGATTAGCACAGATACGCAGTATTTT. Protein sequence: CARAGQISTDTQYF.

The CDR3 protein is CASSQDGSHAVYNEQFF. DNA of the CDR3: TGCGCCAGCAGCCAAGATGGGAGCCACGCAGTTTACAATGAGCAGTTCTTC. The J gene is TRBJ2-1, the V gene TRBV4-1; possibly TRBD2 for D (5 bases). This CDR3 has 17 amino acids. Germline assignment: CDR1 MGHRA and CDR2 YSYEKL. V gave up 0 bases and J gave up 4 bases, with 16 bases separating them.

The chain recombines TRBV11-2 with TRBJ2-1; 7 bases are a match to TRBD1. Per the germline V gene, CDR1 is SGHAT and CDR2 is FQNNGV. The V segment lost 3 bases and the J segment 2 bases; nucleotides outside the gene matches: 7. The CDR3 sequence is 16 residues long. The CDR3 DNA follows: TGTGCCAGCAGCTTCTCGGGACAGATTACCTACAATGAGCAGTTCTTC. This codes for CASSFSGQITYNEQFF.